One and the same sample provided the 8 T cell receptor beta chains below, sequenced in a study of radiation and T cells in renal cell carcinoma. Noted time point: baseline pretreatment blood. Specified treatment: 15 Gy SBRT to primary tumor, nephrectomy 4 weeks later. The table came from immunoSEQ multiplex PCR; TCRdb's copy has only in-frame clones and leaves some out. Here the sample spans 110,000 to 150,000 clones, roughly 85% being singletons. Sample: blood, taken from a patient whose treatment included radiotherapy and nephrectomy. These receptors were collected from a woman aged 45 to 65 with renal cell carcinoma.

J is TRBJ2-1 and V is TRBV5-1, with 7 bases fitting TRBD2. The CDR3 consists of 13 residues. V lost 3 bases to trimming and J lost 5 bases; unmatched junction nucleotides: 2. Per germline, CDR1 SGHRS and CDR2 YFSETQ. DNA for the CDR3: TGCGCCAGCAGCTCTCTAGCGGACAATGAGCAGTTCTTC. This gives the protein CASSSLADNEQFF.

The chain recombines TRBV7-2 with TRBJ2-3; the D gene is possibly TRBD2 (7 bases). The CDR3 is 16 amino acids. V shed 5 bases and J shed 7 bases, with 22 bases lying between them. CDR1 is SGHTA and CDR2 is FQGNSA in the germline V gene. CDR3 in DNA: TGTGCCAGCAGCCCCCGTGGGGGCGGGGGATCCTATACGCAGTATTTT. Translated, it gives CASSPRGGGGSYTQYF.

This chain links TRBV6-5 with TRBJ1-4, with TRBD1 as a possible D gene (5 bases). This CDR3 region has 14 residues. V was shortened by 6 bases and J by 3 bases, with 11 bases between the two germline ends. CDR1 MNHEY and CDR2 SVGAGI come from the germline V gene. CDR3: CASSKQASNEKLFF. The CDR3, as DNA: TGTGCCAGCAGCAAACAGGCTTCTAATGAAAAACTGTTTTTT.

This chain connects TRBV7-2 to TRBJ1-1; no firm D call. The CDR3 totals 15 residues. Germline-derived CDR1 and CDR2 are SGHTA and FQGNSA. V lost 1 base and J 1 base, leaving 10 bases between the germline ends. The CDR3: CASSLGWVGNTEAFF. Here the CDR3 DNA reads TGTGCCAGCAGCTTAGGTTGGGTGGGGAACACTGAAGCTTTCTTT.

This clone was seen only once. The V call is TRBV27, the J call TRBJ1-2; TRBD1 might be the D (6 bases). Trimming took off 5 bases at V and 7 bases at J, with 14 bases between the two ends. There are 13 residues in the CDR3. Germline CDR1 MNHEY, CDR2 SMNVEV (reference sequence). CDR3: CASSPHTGSGYTF. The CDR3 DNA is TGTGCCAGCAGTCCGCATACAGGGTCTGGCTACACCTTC.

The rearrangement links TRBV5-4 to TRBJ2-7; the D gene could be TRBD1 or TRBD2 (5 bases each). This CDR3 has 12 amino acids. CDR1 is SGHNT, CDR2 YYREEE, per germline (reference sequence). Trimming cost V 3 bases and J 3 bases, with 7 bases left between them. DNA for the CDR3: TGTGCCAGCAGCTGGGGGAACTACGAGCAGTACTTC. This gives the protein CASSWGNYEQYF.

This clone was counted a single time. The rearrangement uses TRBV2 and TRBJ2-2; no clear D. Germline CDR1 reads SNHLY; CDR2 reads FYNNEI. V gave up 5 bases and J gave up 4 bases, with 5 bases separating them. This CDR3 has 12 amino acids. The CDR3 reads CASSRPTGELFF. As DNA, the CDR3 is TGTGCCAGCAGTAGGCCCACCGGGGAGCTGTTTTTT.

This rearrangement joins TRBV11-2 to TRBJ2-7, with 7 bases fitting TRBD1. J gave up 5 bases and V 3 bases, and 7 bases lay outside the gene matches. Germline V gene lookup returns CDR1 SGHAT and CDR2 FQNNGV. The CDR3 has 14 residues. The CDR3 DNA sequence: TGTGCCAGCAGCTTTTCCCTAGGGGGCCACGAGCAGTACTTC. Residues: CASSFSLGGHEQYF. The variable domain in full, with the rest retrieved from reference TRBV11-2 and TRBJ2-7, is EAGVAQSPRYKIIEKRQSVAFWCNPISGHATLYWYQQILGQGPKLLIQFQNNGVVDDSQLPKDRFSAERLKGVDSTLKIQPAKLEDSAVYLCASSFSLGGHEQYFGPGTRLTVT.